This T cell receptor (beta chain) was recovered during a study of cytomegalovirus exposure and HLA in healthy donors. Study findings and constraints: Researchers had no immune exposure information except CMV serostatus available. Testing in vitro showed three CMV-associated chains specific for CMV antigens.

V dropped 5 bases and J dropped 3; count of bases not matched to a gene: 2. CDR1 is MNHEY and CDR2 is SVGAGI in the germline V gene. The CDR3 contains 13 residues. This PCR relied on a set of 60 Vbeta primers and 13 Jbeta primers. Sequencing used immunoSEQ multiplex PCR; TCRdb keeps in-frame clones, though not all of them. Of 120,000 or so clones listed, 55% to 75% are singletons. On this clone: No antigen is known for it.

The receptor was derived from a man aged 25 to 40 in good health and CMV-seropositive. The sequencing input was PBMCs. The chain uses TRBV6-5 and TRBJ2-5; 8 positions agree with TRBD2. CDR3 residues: CASSQAGEETQYF. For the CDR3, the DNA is TGTGCCAGCAGTCAAGCGGGAGAAGAGACCCAGTACTTC.